Listed below are T cell receptor beta chains from one sample, sequenced in a study of OX40 agonist ivuxolimab in advanced cancers. Generated by immunoSEQ multiplex PCR, the TCRdb table keeps only in-frame clones and is missing some. Here the sample spans almost 20,000 clones, 80% to 90% being singletons. The source material was CD4+ or CD8+ T cells sorted from blood, sampled in a trial of the OX40 agonist ivuxolimab. These receptors all come from an adult with an advanced solid tumor such as melanoma, head and neck, liver or kidney cancer. Each CDR3 is given with its conserved first and last residue. The order of the fields is D gene, V gene, clone size, J gene, CDR3 DNA, CDR3 protein. D genes are given only for firm matches. Rows give clone size only sometimes, using once, few, many, or a class for an expanded clone.

d_gene: TRBD2; v_gene: TRBV27; abundance: .; j_gene: TRBJ2-2; CDR3nt: TGTGCCAGCAGTTGCCCCGGGGGGGGGCCCATAAACACCGGGGAGCTGTTTTTT; CDR3aa: CASSCPGGGPINTGELFF
d_gene: .; v_gene: TRBV9; abundance: .; j_gene: TRBJ1-4; CDR3nt: TGTGCCAGCAGCGTAGGTCCAGGGATAGATGAAAAACTGTTTTTT; CDR3aa: CASSVGPGIDEKLFF
d_gene: .; v_gene: TRBV11-3; abundance: .; j_gene: TRBJ2-3; CDR3nt: TGTGCCAGCAGCTCACTAGACGATACGCAGTATTTT; CDR3aa: CASSSLDDTQYF
d_gene: TRBD1; v_gene: TRBV19; abundance: .; j_gene: TRBJ1-2; CDR3nt: TGTGCCAGTAAGTTTTTCGACAGGGCGGATTATGGCTACACCTTC; CDR3aa: CASKFFDRADYGYTF
d_gene: .; v_gene: TRBV10-3; abundance: .; j_gene: TRBJ1-2; CDR3nt: TGTGCCATCAGCGTGGGTCCCAATGGGGGGAGCTATGGCTACACCTTC; CDR3aa: CAISVGPNGGSYGYTF
d_gene: TRBD2; v_gene: TRBV7-6; abundance: .; j_gene: TRBJ2-2; CDR3nt: TGTGCCAGCAGCTTACTAGCGGGAGTGACCGGGGAGCTGTTTTTT; CDR3aa: CASSLLAGVTGELFF
d_gene: .; v_gene: TRBV8-2; abundance: .; j_gene: TRBJ1-2; CDR3nt: TGTGGCAATGTCGGCAGGAGAAAGACCTATGGCTACACCTTC; CDR3aa: CGNVGRRKTYGYTF
d_gene: .; v_gene: TRBV4-1; abundance: .; j_gene: TRBJ1-1; CDR3nt: TGCGCCAGCAGCCAAGAGGCCAGGGCAGCTGAAGCTTTCTTT; CDR3aa: CASSQEARAAEAFF
d_gene: TRBD1; v_gene: TRBV25-1; abundance: .; j_gene: TRBJ1-1; CDR3nt: TGTGCCAGCGCGACAGGGGATTTAATTGAAGCTTTCTTT; CDR3aa: CASATGDLIEAFF
d_gene: TRBD1; v_gene: TRBV30; abundance: .; j_gene: TRBJ1-1; CDR3nt: TGTGCCTGGAGTGTACAGGGGTGGACTGAAGCTTTCTTT; CDR3aa: CAWSVQGWTEAFF
d_gene: TRBD1; v_gene: TRBV7-9; abundance: .; j_gene: TRBJ1-5; CDR3nt: TGTGCCAGCAGCCAGGGACAGGGGGCTGGCAATCAGCCCCAGCATTTT; CDR3aa: CASSQGQGAGNQPQHF
d_gene: .; v_gene: TRBV5-4; abundance: .; j_gene: TRBJ1-6; CDR3nt: TGTGCCAGCAGCTTTGGGGGGAATAATTCACCCCTCCACTTT; CDR3aa: CASSFGGNNSPLHF
d_gene: TRBD1; v_gene: TRBV6-1; abundance: few; j_gene: TRBJ2-7; CDR3nt: TGTGCCAGCAGGGAAGCGGGACAGGGGACCTACGAGCAGTACTTC; CDR3aa: CASREAGQGTYEQYF
d_gene: .; v_gene: TRBV27; abundance: once; j_gene: TRBJ1-5; CDR3nt: TGTGCCAGCAGTTTAATGTCGGGGGAAAATCAGCCCCAGCATTTT; CDR3aa: CASSLMSGENQPQHF
d_gene: .; v_gene: TRBV6-5; abundance: .; j_gene: TRBJ1-1; CDR3nt: TGTGCCAGCAGTTACCCCCGGGGGAATGAAGCTTTCTTT; CDR3aa: CASSYPRGNEAFF
d_gene: .; v_gene: TRBV14; abundance: .; j_gene: TRBJ2-5; CDR3nt: TGTGCCAGCAGCCAAATATCCAGCGCTAAAGAGACCCAGTACTTC; CDR3aa: CASSQISSAKETQYF
d_gene: .; v_gene: TRBV7-6; abundance: .; j_gene: TRBJ2-7; CDR3nt: TGTGCCAGCAGCGTCTTACCCCCCTTAGATTGGACGGTGGCCTACGAGCAGTACTTC; CDR3aa: CASSVLPPLDWTVAYEQYF
d_gene: .; v_gene: TRBV9; abundance: .; j_gene: TRBJ1-1; CDR3nt: TGTGCCAGCAGCGTAGTTGGGAGCACTGAAGCTTTCTTT; CDR3aa: CASSVVGSTEAFF
d_gene: TRBD2; v_gene: TRBV19; abundance: .; j_gene: TRBJ2-3; CDR3nt: TGTGCCAGTAGTGTTACTAGCGGGGGGGCTTCAGATACGCAGTATTTT; CDR3aa: CASSVTSGGASDTQYF
d_gene: .; v_gene: TRBV9; abundance: .; j_gene: TRBJ2-2; CDR3nt: TGTGCCAGCAGCGAAGGTCTGGGCCTATCCGCCGGGGAGCTGTTTTTT; CDR3aa: CASSEGLGLSAGELFF
d_gene: TRBD2; v_gene: TRBV5-1; abundance: few; j_gene: TRBJ2-5; CDR3nt: TGCGCCAGCAGCAAAAGGACTAGCCGGGAGACCCAGTACTTC; CDR3aa: CASSKRTSRETQYF
d_gene: TRBD1; v_gene: TRBV7-3; abundance: .; j_gene: TRBJ1-1; CDR3nt: TGTGCCAGCAGCCGGAACAGGGGGTACGGTGAAGCTTTCTTT; CDR3aa: CASSRNRGYGEAFF
d_gene: TRBD1; v_gene: TRBV6-1; abundance: once; j_gene: TRBJ1-3; CDR3nt: TGTGCCACCAGGGAGGGGGCTTGGGGAAACACCATATATTTT; CDR3aa: CATREGAWGNTIYF
d_gene: TRBD1; v_gene: TRBV6-5; abundance: .; j_gene: TRBJ1-4; CDR3nt: TGTGCCAGCAGTTCCGCCTCAGGGACAGGGGATGAAAAACTGTTTTTT; CDR3aa: CASSSASGTGDEKLFF
d_gene: .; v_gene: TRBV7-9; abundance: .; j_gene: TRBJ2-7; CDR3nt: TGTGCCAGCAGCTTATCCGCGGATCTTACCTACGAGCAGTACTTC; CDR3aa: CASSLSADLTYEQYF
d_gene: .; v_gene: TRBV7-9; abundance: .; j_gene: TRBJ2-7; CDR3nt: TGTGCCAGCAGTTACACCCCTGGCGAGCAGTACTTC; CDR3aa: CASSYTPGEQYF
d_gene: TRBD2; v_gene: TRBV7-9; abundance: once; j_gene: TRBJ2-7; CDR3nt: TGTGCCAGCAGCTTAAGTAGCGGGAGTCCCGAGCAGTACTTC; CDR3aa: CASSLSSGSPEQYF
d_gene: .; v_gene: TRBV4-3; abundance: .; j_gene: TRBJ1-1; CDR3nt: TGCGCCAGCAGCCAAGATAGAAACACTGAAGCTTTCTTT; CDR3aa: CASSQDRNTEAFF
d_gene: .; v_gene: TRBV6-5; abundance: .; j_gene: TRBJ1-5; CDR3nt: TGTGCCAGCAGTCCGACGGGGGGCAACAATCAGCCCCAGCATTTT; CDR3aa: CASSPTGGNNQPQHF
d_gene: .; v_gene: TRBV6-5; abundance: .; j_gene: TRBJ1-1; CDR3nt: TGTGCCAGCAGTTACAGGGGTTCGGATGAAGCTTTCTTT; CDR3aa: CASSYRGSDEAFF
d_gene: .; v_gene: TRBV18; abundance: .; j_gene: TRBJ1-6; CDR3nt: TGTGCCAGCTCGGAGGGGGATTCACCCCTCCACTTT; CDR3aa: CASSEGDSPLHF
d_gene: TRBD1; v_gene: TRBV18; abundance: .; j_gene: TRBJ2-3; CDR3nt: TGTGCCAGCTCACCACCGGGACAGGGGAGTGATACGCAGTATTTT; CDR3aa: CASSPPGQGSDTQYF